The rows below give T cell receptor beta chains drawn from one sample of a study of blood T cells in healthy people across ages. TCRdb re-called the 5' RACE reads through MiXCR, storing one row per CDR3 protein. The sample has hundreds of thousands of distinct CDR3 sequences, 45% to 50% seen once. The sample taken for sequencing was blood. All receptors come from a woman in her sixties in good health. The CDR3 runs from the conserved cysteine through the conserved F or W. A D gene is named only where the DNA matches it firmly. Size is stated for part of the rows, as once, few or many counts, or as a class when the clone is expanded.

D	V	J	size	CDR3	DNA
.	TRBV27	TRBJ1-5	.	CASSPTVSNQPQHF	TGTGCCAGCAGCCCGACAGTAAGCAATCAGCCCCAGCATTTT
TRBD2	TRBV6-5	TRBJ2-2	.	CASSYSLAGGNTGELFF	TGTGCCAGCAGTTACTCCCTAGCGGGAGGGAACACCGGGGAGCTGTTTTTT
.	TRBV7-2	TRBJ2-1	.	CASSQTSNEQLF	TGTGCCAGCAGCCAAACGAGCAATGAGCAGTTATTC
.	TRBV28	TRBJ2-5	.	CASSGRKETQYF	TGTGCCAGCAGTGGACGGAAAGAGACCCAGTACTTC
.	TRBV7-9	TRBJ2-5	.	CASSDRISGETQYF	TGTGCCAGCAGCGACAGGATTAGTGGAGAGACCCAGTACTTC
TRBD2	TRBV6-2/TRBV6-3	TRBJ2-7	few	CASRTSGSAHEQYF	TGTGCCAGCAGAACTAGCGGGAGCGCGCACGAGCAGTACTTC
TRBD2	TRBV7-2	TRBJ2-3	.	CASSTFGGSSGDTQYF	TGTGCCAGCAGCACCTTTGGCGGGAGTAGCGGAGATACGCAGTATTTT
TRBD2	TRBV7-3	TRBJ2-3	once	CASSSFATLAGGTDTQYF	TGTGCCAGCAGCTCCTTCGCCACACTAGCGGGAGGGACAGATACGCAGTATTTT
TRBD2	TRBV6-6	TRBJ2-7	.	CASSYYSGSGYEQYF	TGTGCCAGCAGTTACTATAGCGGGAGTGGATACGAGCAGTACTTC
TRBD1	TRBV20-1	TRBJ2-1	few	CSADRTGIEQFF	TGCAGTGCGGACAGGACAGGGATTGAGCAGTTCTTC
.	TRBV20-1	TRBJ2-1	once	CSAKKGGRVYNEQFF	TGCAGTGCTAAAAAGGGAGGTCGGGTCTACAATGAGCAGTTCTTC
TRBD2	TRBV14	TRBJ2-1	.	CASSRSASGRASYNEQFF	TGTGCCAGCAGCCGATCAGCTAGCGGGAGGGCCTCCTACAATGAGCAGTTCTTC
.	TRBV27	TRBJ1-5	few	CASSLVREQPQHF	TGTGCCAGCAGTTTAGTCAGGGAGCAGCCCCAGCATTTT
.	TRBV7-2	TRBJ2-5	.	CASSIIPGNGWETQYF	TGTGCCAGCAGCATAATACCAGGGAATGGGTGGGAGACCCAGTACTTC
.	TRBV18	TRBJ1-1	.	CASSRDINTEAFF	TGTGCCAGCTCACGGGACATCAACACTGAAGCTTTCTTT
.	TRBV4-2	TRBJ2-1	.	CASSQDLSTPYNEQFF	TGTGCCAGCAGCCAAGATCTGAGCACACCCTACAATGAGCAGTTCTTC
.	TRBV6-6	TRBJ2-7	.	CASIADPTQSEQYF	TGTGCCAGCATAGCGGATCCCACGCAAAGCGAGCAGTACTTC
.	TRBV25-1	TRBJ1-2	few	CASSEYKGGPGGYTF	TGTGCCAGCAGTGAATATAAAGGGGGACCTGGAGGCTACACCTTC
.	TRBV6-6	TRBJ2-3	few	CASSTDDRTPDTQYF	TGTGCCAGCAGCACAGACGACAGGACCCCAGATACGCAGTATTTT
.	TRBV20-1	TRBJ2-7	.	CCASPPLRSPGRTSYEQYF	TGCTGTGCTAGTCCCCCGCTAAGATCGCCGGGACGGACCTCCTACGAGCAGTACTTC
.	TRBV20-1	TRBJ2-3	.	CSAGGRGGSTDTQYF	TGCAGTGCTGGGGGCCGTGGGGGGTCCACAGATACGCAGTATTTT
TRBD1	TRBV6-6	TRBJ2-7	.	CVSSYDREIAYEQYF	TGTGTCAGCAGTTACGACAGGGAAATAGCCTACGAGCAGTACTTC
.	TRBV20-1	TRBJ1-2	.	CSASRGAGYGYTF	TGCAGTGCTAGTCGAGGGGCGGGCTATGGCTACACCTTC
.	TRBV5-1	TRBJ2-5	.	CASRGEAETQYF	TGCGCCAGCAGGGGAGAGGCAGAGACCCAGTACTTC
.	TRBV4-2	TRBJ1-6	.	CASTPSGTWGSPLHF	TGTGCCAGCACTCCAAGTGGGACTTGGGGCTCACCCCTCCACTTT
.	TRBV20-1	TRBJ1-2	few	CSARSPRVVDYGYTF	TGCAGTGCTAGATCCCCAAGGGTGGTAGACTATGGCTACACCTTC
.	TRBV5-1	TRBJ1-1	.	CASSTMTGNTEAFF	TGCGCCAGCAGCACAATGACAGGGAACACTGAAGCTTTCTTT
TRBD1	TRBV28	TRBJ1-5	.	CASSQGTGAFNQPQHF	TGTGCCAGCAGCCAAGGGACAGGGGCCTTCAATCAGCCCCAGCATTTT
.	TRBV4-3	TRBJ2-1	.	CASSQVPGYEQFF	TGCGCCAGCAGCCAAGTCCCAGGCTATGAGCAGTTCTTC
TRBD1	TRBV27	TRBJ2-7	.	CASSRTGTGVYEQYF	TGTGCCAGCAGCCGGACTGGGACAGGGGTTTACGAGCAGTACTTC
.	TRBV7-2	TRBJ1-2	.	CASSSYRVFGGYTF	TGTGCCAGCAGCTCCTACAGGGTTTTTGGTGGCTACACCTTC
TRBD1	TRBV6-1	TRBJ1-1	.	CASRDRAAEAFF	TGTGCCAGCAGAGACAGGGCCGCTGAAGCTTTCTTT
.	TRBV4-2	TRBJ1-2	many	CASSQDEVGGYTF	TGTGCCAGCAGCCAAGACGAAGTGGGTGGCTACACCTTC
.	TRBV7-2	TRBJ1-2	.	CASSPEVAETANYGYTF	TGTGCCAGCAGCCCTGAAGTGGCGGAGACAGCTAACTATGGCTACACCTTC
TRBD1	TRBV29-1	TRBJ2-5	.	CSVQPRQGPETQYF	TGCAGCGTCCAACCTAGACAGGGCCCAGAGACCCAGTACTTC
.	TRBV5-1	TRBJ2-2	.	CASSRGTENTGELFF	TGCGCCAGCAGTCGCGGGACGGAGAACACCGGGGAGCTGTTTTTT
.	TRBV5-1	TRBJ2-7	few	CASSRRATGEYEQYF	TGCGCCAGCAGCCGGCGGGCGACGGGGGAATACGAGCAGTACTTC
.	TRBV9	TRBJ2-7	many	CASSVDPGDGGYEQYF	TGTGCCAGCAGCGTAGACCCCGGGGACGGAGGATACGAGCAGTACTTC
.	TRBV20-1	TRBJ1-3	few	CSAPPGGRGGNTIYF	TGCAGTGCGCCCCCTGGGGGGAGAGGAGGAAACACCATATATTTT
TRBD1	TRBV6-2/TRBV6-3	TRBJ2-7	.	CASKIGTGGYEQYF	TGTGCCAGCAAAATCGGGACAGGGGGCTACGAGCAGTACTTC
.	TRBV7-2	TRBJ1-2	.	CASSPQQNYGYTF	TGTGCCAGCAGCCCACAGCAGAACTATGGCTACACCTTC